This T cell receptor beta chain comes out of a study of T cell responses to AZD1222 COVID-19 vaccine. Study results and caveats: The donors showed a predominance of white British ancestry and of females, with possible underestimation of clonal diversity. Reportedly, close to half of spike-specific TCRs are directed against unmutated variant regions.

TCRdb's table, derived via immunoSEQ multiplex PCR, lists solely in-frame clones and lacks some. The sample includes about 130,000 clones, around 84% of them seen just once. With regard to this clone: The antigen remains undetermined.

Germline assignment: CDR1 LGHDT and CDR2 YNNKEL (reference sequence). The CDR3 is 13 amino acids. V was clipped by 2 bases and J by 6 bases, with 10 bases between them. Material: peripheral blood, obtained on day 0 of AZD1222 vaccination. This TCR was sampled from an adult in good health. The chain employs TRBV3-1 (or the pseudogene TRBV3-2) and TRBJ1-2; D gene unclear. The CDR3 bases are TGTGCCAGCAGCCAATTGACTTTGGATGGCTACACCTTC. Translating it yields CASSQLTLDGYTF.